A single sample is the source of the 32 T cell receptor beta chains below, sequenced in a study of T cell changes during pregnancy in multiple sclerosis. Here immunoSEQ multiplex PCR was the method, and the copy in TCRdb shows in-frame clones only, minus some. The table lists tens of thousands of clones, approximately 94% of them singletons. Sequencing used CD4+ T cells from peripheral blood mononuclear cells, obtained before pregnancy. These receptors were obtained from a female donor with multiple sclerosis, enrolled in a pregnancy study.

The chain links TRBV27 to TRBJ2-1; TRBD2 matches 13 bases. V was pared by 5 bases and J by 3 bases, with 1 base of the junction left unmatched. CDR3 length: 15 amino acids. Germline V gene lookup returns CDR1 MNHEY and CDR2 SMNVEV (reference sequence). CDR3 residues: CASSRLAGGYNEQFF. The CDR3 DNA sequence: TGTGCCAGCAGTAGACTAGCGGGAGGCTACAATGAGCAGTTCTTC.

This clone has a handful of counts. The V and J genes are TRBV18 and TRBJ1-4; D call uncertain. The V and J ends lost 2 bases and 8 bases respectively, with 12 bases between them. Germline CDR1 KGHSH, CDR2 LQKENI. The CDR3 is 14 amino acids. The CDR3 here is CASSPLGGGEKLFF. The CDR3, as DNA: TGTGCCAGCTCACCATTAGGTGGAGGGGAAAAACTGTTTTTT.

The V call is TRBV28, the J call TRBJ2-5; no clear D gene. V lost 6 bases and J lost 2, with 4 bases in between. Per germline, CDR1 MDHEN and CDR2 SYDVKM. The CDR3 runs to 11 residues. The CDR3 here is CASSQQETQYF. The CDR3 DNA reads as TGTGCCAGCAGCCAGCAAGAGACCCAGTACTTC.

V usage is TRBV7-6 and J usage is TRBJ2-7; 10 positions agree with TRBD2. Trimming took 0 bases from V and 6 from J; bases not matched to a gene: 2. The CDR3 runs to 14 residues. Germline loops: CDR1 SGHVS, CDR2 FNYEAQ. The CDR3 bases are TGTGCCAGCAGCTTAGCGGGACTAGCGATCGAGCAGTACTTC. This encodes CASSLAGLAIEQYF.

This clone was seen a handful of times. This rearrangement joins TRBV6-6 to TRBJ1-2; TRBD1 agrees at 8 bases. This CDR3 has 16 residues. CDR1 and CDR2 from the germline V gene are MNHNY and SVGAGI (reference sequence). V trimming: 4 bases; J trimming: 5 bases; junction bases outside the gene matches: 12. The CDR3 protein is CASSSPQGAGGYGYTF. As DNA, the CDR3 is TGTGCCAGCAGTTCCCCTCAGGGGGCGGGTGGTTATGGCTACACCTTC.

V gene TRBV27 combines with J gene TRBJ1-2, with D perhaps matching TRBD1 (6 bases). This CDR3 comprises 11 residues. V lost 6 bases and J 7 bases, leaving 9 bases between the germline ends. Per germline, CDR1 MNHEY and CDR2 SMNVEV (reference sequence). The CDR3 loop is CASRTGFGYTF. Here the CDR3 DNA reads TGTGCCAGCAGAACAGGGTTTGGCTACACCTTC.

Points on this clone: Mismatch with germline at one junction end may stem from a read error. The gene calls are TRBV6-6 and TRBJ2-1; 9 bases align to TRBD1. The CDR3 is 15 residues long. The V gene's germline CDR1 is MNHNY and CDR2 SVGAGI (reference sequence). In DNA, the CDR3 is TGTGCCAGCAGTACAGGGGGCCTACTCTACAATGAGCAGCTCTTC. It encodes CASSTGGLLYNEQLF.

The chain combines TRBV11-2 with TRBJ2-3; 7 nucleotides line up with TRBD2. Trimming cost V 1 base and J 0 bases; bases outside gene matches: 4. CDR1 and CDR2 (germline): SGHAT, FQNNGV. There are 16 residues in the CDR3. The CDR3 spells CASSLGVSGSTDTQYF. The CDR3 DNA sequence: TGTGCCAGCAGCTTAGGAGTTAGCGGGAGCACAGATACGCAGTATTTT.

The V call is TRBV18, the J call TRBJ1-2; 9 bases match TRBD1. After removal of 3 bases from V and 4 bases from J, the junction contained 3 bases not matched to a gene. The CDR3 is made up of 14 amino acids. CDR1 is KGHSH, CDR2 LQKENI, per germline. The DNA of the CDR3 is TGTGCCAGCTCACCCGGGACAGGGAGCTATGGCTACACCTTC. Its translation is CASSPGTGSYGYTF.

This rearrangement joins TRBV9 to TRBJ1-2; D unclear. CDR3 length: 13 residues. From germline, CDR1 is SGDLS and CDR2 YYNGEE. V gave up 0 bases and J gave up 7 bases, with 10 bases separating them. This CDR3 reads CASSVDEALGYTF. CDR3 in DNA: TGTGCCAGCAGCGTAGACGAGGCGCTTGGCTACACCTTC.

This clone was seen only once. This sequence joins TRBV27 and TRBJ2-7; 7 bases are shared with TRBD1. The CDR3 loop spans 13 amino acids. CDR1 and CDR2 from the germline V gene are MNHEY and SMNVEV (reference sequence). V trimming: 6 bases; J trimming: 6 bases; junction bases outside the gene matches: 8. The CDR3 sequence is CASRGQSFFEQYF. CDR3 DNA sequence: TGTGCCAGCAGGGGACAGTCGTTTTTCGAGCAGTACTTC.

J is TRBJ1-2 and V is TRBV5-1; D uncertain. The V and J ends lost 0 bases and 4 bases respectively, with 7 bases between them. The CDR3 loop spans 13 amino acids. CDR1 SGHRS and CDR2 YFSETQ come from the germline V gene. CDR3 nucleotide sequence: TGCGCCAGCAGCTTGGGGGGAGCCTATGGCTACACCTTC. Amino acids: CASSLGGAYGYTF.

The chain recombines TRBV7-3 with TRBJ2-2; D not certain. The germline V gene encodes CDR1 SGHTA and CDR2 FQGTGA. The CDR3 runs to 13 residues. The V and J ends lost 8 bases and 8 bases respectively, with 15 bases between them. The CDR3 loop reads CASRLNVLGELFF. In nucleotides, the CDR3 is TGTGCCAGCCGTCTCAATGTACTAGGGGAGCTGTTTTTT.

The V call is TRBV4-1, the J call TRBJ2-7; 9 bases agree with TRBD2. The J segment lost 2 bases and the V segment lost 0 bases, leaving 5 bases of the junction unmatched. Germline V CDR1 and CDR2: MGHRA, YSYEKL. This CDR3 is built from 16 residues. This chain's CDR3 is CASSQDSGSATYEQYF. CDR3 nucleotide sequence: TGCGCCAGCAGCCAAGATAGCGGGAGCGCCACCTACGAGCAGTACTTC.

V usage is TRBV5-6 and J usage is TRBJ2-7; TRBD1 aligns across 9 bases. The germline CDR1 and CDR2 sequences are SGHDT and YYEEEE. With V trimmed by 4 bases and J by 2 bases, 13 bases remained unmatched. CDR3 length: 17 residues. The CDR3 loop is CASSLVAGTGITYEQYF. The CDR3 nucleotides are TGTGCCAGCAGCCTGGTCGCCGGGACAGGGATAACCTACGAGCAGTACTTC. Drawing the rest from reference TRBV5-6 and TRBJ2-7, the complete variable domain is DAGVTQSPTHLIKTRGQQVTLRCSPKSGHDTVSWYQQALGQGPQFIFQYYEEEERQRGNFPDRFSGHQFPNYSSELNVNALLLGDSALYLCASSLVAGTGITYEQYFGPGTRLTVT.

The chain joins TRBV2 to TRBJ2-2; 8 bases fit TRBD2. This CDR3 region has 15 residues. The ends lost 6 bases at V and 6 bases at J; junction bases unmatched: 9. The germline gives CDR1 SNHLY, CDR2 FYNNEI. The CDR3 region is CASRRKTGGAGELFF. Here the CDR3 DNA reads TGTGCCAGCAGAAGAAAGACGGGAGGGGCCGGGGAGCTGTTTTTT. Using reference TRBV2 and TRBJ2-2 for the parts outside the CDR3, the full variable domain is EPEVTQTPSHQVTQMGQEVILRCVPISNHLYFYWYRQILGQKVEFLVSFYNNEISEKSEIFDDQFSVERPDGSNFTLKIRSTKLEDSAMYFCASRRKTGGAGELFFGEGSRLTVL.

The chain joins TRBV27 to TRBJ2-4; D might be TRBD2 (6 bases). The CDR3 contains 16 residues. Germline V gene lookup returns CDR1 MNHEY and CDR2 SMNVEV (reference sequence). Trimming pared 5 bases from V and 0 bases from J, leaving 14 bases between. The CDR3 DNA reads as TGTGCCAGCAGTACCCGGGGGACTTTAGCCAAAAACATTCAGTACTTC. Amino acids: CASSTRGTLAKNIQYF.

The J gene is TRBJ1-5, the V gene TRBV19; D gene uncertain. The CDR3 covers 16 residues. V lost 3 bases and J 3 bases, leaving 15 bases between the germline ends. Germline CDR1 is LNHDA and CDR2 is SQIVND (reference sequence). This CDR3 reads CASSIIPRQINQPQHF. Here the CDR3 DNA reads TGTGCCAGTAGTATCATCCCCCGACAAATCAATCAGCCCCAGCATTTT.

This clone was seen only once. The chain is built from TRBV6-1 and TRBJ2-2; 10 bases match TRBD2. This CDR3 spans 15 amino acids. V trimming: 2 bases; J trimming: 5 bases; junction bases outside the gene matches: 2. Germline assignment: CDR1 MNHNS and CDR2 SASEGT. The CDR3 here is CASSERTSGTGELFF. CDR3 coding DNA: TGTGCCAGCAGTGAACGGACTAGCGGTACCGGGGAGCTGTTTTTT.

The chain recombines TRBV7-9 with TRBJ1-1; 8 bases line up with TRBD1. After removal of 5 bases from V and 3 bases from J, the junction contained 14 bases not matched to a gene. CDR1 SEHNR and CDR2 FQNEAQ come from the germline V gene (reference sequence). The CDR3 totals 17 residues. The CDR3 nucleotides are TGTGCCAGCAGCCGCGATCTAACCAGGGGGCTGTACACTGAAGCTTTCTTT. This gives the protein CASSRDLTRGLYTEAFF.

The gene calls are TRBV2 and TRBJ1-4, with unresolved D. This CDR3 is 15 amino acids long. Deletions cut 1 base from V and 10 bases from J, with 16 bases between. Germline values: CDR1 SNHLY, CDR2 FYNNEI. CDR3 DNA: TGTGCCAGCAGTGAAGGGTATGAGGAATCGGGAAAACTGTTTTTT. As protein: CASSEGYEESGKLFF.

V usage is TRBV2 and J usage is TRBJ2-1, with D possibly matching TRBD1 (5 bases). The V and J ends lost 7 bases and 9 bases respectively, with 19 bases between them. Germline V gene sequence: CDR1 SNHLY, CDR2 FYNNEI. The CDR3 extends over 14 amino acids. CDR3 residues: CASTRDGASIEQFF. CDR3 bases: TGTGCCAGCACCAGAGATGGGGCCTCCATTGAGCAGTTCTTC.

This chain joins TRBV19 and TRBJ2-7; 10 positions match TRBD1. Germline assignment: CDR1 LNHDA and CDR2 SQIVND (reference sequence). With 9 bases clipped from V and 2 bases from J, the junction kept 7 bases outside the gene matches. The CDR3 is 14 residues long. The CDR3 bases are TGTGCCAGCCACCCGACAGGGGGCCCCTACGAGCAGTACTTC. Protein: CASHPTGGPYEQYF.

V usage is TRBV30 and J usage is TRBJ2-1; the D gene is possibly TRBD2 (6 bases). The ends were cut back, 4 bases at V and 2 bases at J, with 12 bases in the middle. CDR3 size: 14 residues. The V gene's germline CDR1 is GTSNPN and CDR2 SVGIG (reference sequence). The CDR3 bases are TGTGCCTGGATGAGGCTAGCGACCTACAATGAGCAGTTCTTC. The encoded protein is CAWMRLATYNEQFF.

The V call is TRBV5-1, the J call TRBJ2-1; maybe TRBD1 (6 bases). The CDR3 spans 14 residues. Germline loops: CDR1 SGHRS, CDR2 YFSETQ. The V end lost 3 bases, the J end lost 4 bases, and 11 bases lay between the germline ends. CDR3 sequence (DNA): TGCGCCAGCAGCTCAACGGGACAATACAATGAGCAGTTCTTC. This encodes CASSSTGQYNEQFF.

This rearrangement joins TRBV15 to TRBJ1-5; TRBD1 aligns across 7 bases. The CDR3 consists of 16 residues. Germline lookup yields CDR1 LNHNV and CDR2 YYDKDF (reference sequence). The V and J ends lost 1 base and 7 bases, in that order; junction bases with no gene match: 10. The CDR3 loop reads CATSRVMTGLNQPQHF. CDR3 coding DNA: TGTGCCACCAGCAGAGTTATGACAGGGCTTAACCAGCCCCAGCATTTT.

This chain joins TRBV19 and TRBJ1-1; tentative D call: TRBD1 (6 bases). Trimming pared 4 bases from V and 5 bases from J, leaving 11 bases between. Germline CDR1 reads LNHDA; CDR2 reads SQIVND (reference sequence). The CDR3 consists of 13 residues. The CDR3 loop reads CASSRGRGTEAFF. As DNA, the CDR3 is TGTGCCAGTAGTAGGGGGCGCGGGACTGAAGCTTTCTTT.

CDR3 amino acids: CASSQSQGADEKLFF. The DNA of the CDR3 is TGTGCCAGCAGCCAGTCACAGGGGGCTGATGAAAAACTGTTTTTT. The V gene is TRBV4-2, the J gene TRBJ1-4; 9 nucleotides line up with TRBD1. J lost 6 bases, V lost 3 bases, and 5 bases had no gene match. CDR3 length equals 15 residues. Germline values: CDR1 LGHNA, CDR2 YNFKEQ.

The chain has TRBV27 and TRBJ2-3, with TRBD2 matching 13 bases. Losses at the gene ends were 5 bases for V and 6 bases for J; bases not matched to a gene: 8. CDR1 is MNHEY, CDR2 SMNVEV, per germline (reference sequence). The CDR3 is 16 residues long. This CDR3 is CASSRTSGSTIDTQYF. The CDR3 bases are TGTGCCAGCAGTCGGACTAGCGGGAGCACCATCGATACGCAGTATTTT.

The chain combines TRBV2 with TRBJ2-7; possible D gene TRBD1, 5 bases. The CDR3 has 13 residues. Per the germline V gene, CDR1 is SNHLY and CDR2 is FYNNEI. V lost 8 bases and J lost 4, with 15 bases in between. This CDR3 reads CASRSGGAYEQYF. The CDR3 DNA sequence: TGTGCCAGCCGCTCCGGTGGGGCGTACGAGCAGTACTTC.

The J gene is TRBJ2-1, the V gene TRBV11-2, with a tentative D call TRBD2 (5 bases). CDR3 length equals 13 residues. CDR1 is SGHAT, CDR2 FQNNGV, per germline. Trimming took off 5 bases at V and 9 bases at J, with 14 bases between the two ends. The CDR3 sequence is CASSLMASIEQFF. The CDR3 nucleotides read TGTGCCAGCAGCCTCATGGCTAGCATTGAGCAGTTCTTC.

The rearrangement links TRBV5-5 to TRBJ2-1, with a weak D call TRBD2 (5 bases). This CDR3 is built from 12 residues. Trimming took 4 bases from V and 3 from J, leaving 5 bases between them. Germline CDR1 is SGHKS and CDR2 is YYEKEE (reference sequence). This CDR3 is CASSRDYNEQFF. The CDR3, as DNA: TGTGCCAGCAGCCGGGACTACAATGAGCAGTTCTTC.